This TCR beta chain stems from a study of blood T cell repertoires in COVID-19. Study-level information: COVID-19 samples collected from the United States, Italy and Spain covered acute and convalescent phases. PBMCs, B-cell-depleted T cells, or T cells were the source of the cDNA or gDNA that made up the material.

This clone was recorded a few times. As handled by the study authors: Amplification from reference gene primers served as the basis for estimated nucleated cell counts. Method: immunoSEQ multiplex PCR; TCRdb's copy keeps in-frame clones and lacks some. The V and J calls and clone size come from that table; D and trimming were worked out from the DNA. The data contain around 34,000 clones, 75% to 90% of them singletons. CDR1 is SGHRS and CDR2 is YFSETQ in the germline V gene. V was trimmed by 4 bases and J by 7 bases, leaving 18 bases between them. This CDR3 has 15 residues. The sequence came from a woman in her seventies with acute or convalescent COVID-19. The sample taken for sequencing was peripheral blood. V is TRBV5-1 and J is TRBJ1-5; D may be TRBD1 (6 bases). The CDR3 DNA reads as TGCGCCAGCAGCCCGGGACACGGGGTAGGACAGCCCCAGCATTTT. Its protein is CASSPGHGVGQPQHF.